Listed here is a single TCR beta chain. Its target antigen remains unknown. Base qualities were left out, and no much larger clone turns up one base away. A FACSAria II was used to sort memory CD4+ T cells, defined as single viable CD3+CD4+CD8-CD45RO+ cells. CMV serostatus was determined using a Roche Elecsys assay that detects serum IgG against CMV pp150, pp28, p38 and p52. Once the samples were thawed, total CD4+ T cells were enriched through positive selection using CD4 magnetic microbeads. The samples came from a different study that was designed specifically to examine the CD4+ T cell memory repertoire. Following standard operating procedures, peripheral blood mononuclear cells were isolated and cryopreserved, while serum was kept at -80 degrees C. Staining used CD3-PerCP (BW264/56), CD4-APC (RPA-T4), CD45RO-PE (UCHT1) and CD8-Pacific Orange (3B5) antibodies, with Sytox blue excluding non-viable cells.

There are 15 amino acids in the CDR3, from cysteine to phenylalanine inclusive. Only the CDR3 region is kept as DNA, spanning 45 bases read in frame from base 1. The junction carries 7 bases between V and J, which are trimmed by 1 base and 0 bases respectively. The germline V gene (reference sequence) specifies LNHDA as CDR1 and SQIVND as CDR2. The data originate from a study of memory CD4+ T cells and cytomegalovirus serostatus (dated by TCRdb to the late 2010s). Regarding the research as a whole: A total of roughly 33 healthy Belgian adults, of whom 9 were CMV seropositive and about 24 were CMV seronegative, were included in the cohort. To replicate a published TCR-based CMV serostatus classifier, the study sequenced CD4+ memory TCRbeta repertoires from a Belgian cohort whose cytomegalovirus serostatus was known.

Genomic DNA was extracted from sorted cells with the Quick-DNA Microprep Kit. Amplification of TCRbeta DNA was done with the immunoSEQ hsTCRbeta kit, following the protocol from the manufacturer. An Illumina MiSeq instrument was used to sequence the TCRbeta libraries. On the study's bioinformatics: Removing out-of-frame sequences left under 2.5 million distinct TCRbeta sequences, an average of around 67,000 per individual. Each individual was scored by the count of fewer than 200 previously reported CMV-associated TCRbeta sequences and the total productive distinct TCRbeta count. A beta-binomial model was reimplemented in Python, and scikit-learn random forests with default parameters were trained on US cohort data. Classifier performance on the Belgian cohort was summarized as median AUC with percentile confidence intervals calculated over 10,000 bootstrap iterations. TCRdb's version of the immuneACCESS table is confined to in-frame rearrangements and falls short of the full clone set. An unresolved V gene accounts for under half of the shortfall where checked; the remainder is of unknown origin. V and J calls and clone size follow that table, whereas D and trimming were derived from the DNA. This sample comprises tens of thousands of clones, roughly 78% of them detected only once. The ten largest account for less than 1% of the sample.

The investigation overall reported the following: On the Belgian cohort, the classifier based on the original framework reached a median bootstrapped AUC of approximately 0.95, with a 95% CI of 0.76-1.00. Unlike the original study, which covered naive and memory CD4+ and CD8+ populations, the Belgian study sequenced only CD4+CD45RO+ memory cells. Among the 150 to 200 previously reported CMV-associated TCRbeta sequences, 60 to 70 showed up in the CD4+ memory repertoires, with each one found in between one and five individuals. For predicting CMV serostatus, the median bootstrapped AUC was 0.95 using the original framework and around 0.9 using a US-trained random forest. The results were read as suggesting that the CMV-associated TCR signature is, for the most part, present in the CD4+ memory repertoire.

Sample: memory CD4+ T cells from blood. The sequence links TRBV19 to TRBJ1-5, with an unclear D gene assignment. This receptor was identified in an adult in good health and CMV-seronegative. The CDR3 loop reads CASSIVASSNQPQHF. The base sequence is TGTGCCAGTAGTATAGTGGCCTCTAGCAATCAGCCCCAGCATTTT.